A selection of T cell receptor beta chains follows, all from one sample in a study of T cell repertoires in cytomegalovirus infection. MiXCR, run by TCRdb on the reads, gives a single entry per CDR3 protein. The data contain 680,000 or so distinct CDR3 sequences, roughly 30% of them seen just once; the ten biggest clones take up 15% to 20%. No antigens are known for them. Sequenced here: cultured PBMCs, sampled from culture after CMV antigen stimulation. The receptors come from a human donor in good health (CMV status not recorded). Some clones in this sample may be carry-over from other donors' samples. CDR3s include the opening cysteine and the closing phenylalanine or tryptophan. A D gene is named only where the DNA matches it firmly. The listing skips clone size in some rows; elsewhere it reads once, few, many or a size class.

J,size,V,D,DNA,CDR3
TRBJ2-2,few,TRBV6-2/TRBV6-3,.,TGTGCCAGCAGTAGAGGGGGAGCCGGGGAGCTGTTTTTT,CASSRGGAGELFF
TRBJ2-5,many,TRBV7-2,TRBD2,TGTGCCAGCAGCTTAGGGCGGGGGGAAGAGACCCAGTACTTC,CASSLGRGEETQYF
TRBJ2-5,once,TRBV5-3,.,TGTGCCAGCAATAACAGGAACCAAGAGACCCAGTACTTC,CASNNRNQETQYF
TRBJ2-5,many,TRBV7-2,TRBD1,TGTGCCAGCAGCTCCCAGACAGGGGGCATAGAGACCCAGTACTTC,CASSSQTGGIETQYF
TRBJ2-5,.,TRBV12-3/TRBV12-4,.,TGTGCCAGCGGGGGGGGGGCGACCCAGTACTTC,CASGGGATQYF
TRBJ2-3,few,TRBV6-2/TRBV6-3,.,TGTGCCAGCAGTTACGACAGCGCTAGCACAGATACGCAGTATTTT,CASSYDSASTDTQYF
TRBJ2-2,.,TRBV12-3/TRBV12-4,.,TGTGCCAGCAGCCTCATCAGGGCAGGGAGGCACACCGGGGAGCTGTTTTTT,CASSLIRAGRHTGELFF
TRBJ1-3,once,TRBV7-6,TRBD1,TGTGCCAGCAGCCACTGGGACAGGCCGGACACCATATATTTT,CASSHWDRPDTIYF
TRBJ2-7,.,TRBV20-1,.,TGCACAGCACATCCGGGACATAGGGAGAGCTACGAGCAGTACTTC,CTAHPGHRESYEQYF
TRBJ2-1,.,TRBV6-2/TRBV6-3,.,TGTGCCAGCAGTTACCCAGAAGCGGGCGTTTATGATCAGTTCTTC,CASSYPEAGVYDQFF
TRBJ1-6,many,TRBV7-2,TRBD1,TGTGCCAGCAGCTTTCGTACAGGGGCTTCACCCCTCCACTTT,CASSFRTGASPLHF
TRBJ2-5,.,TRBV2,.,TGTGCCAGCAACCTGGACTCGATACAAGAGACCCAGTACTTC,CASNLDSIQETQYF
TRBJ2-3,many,TRBV7-2,.,TGTGCCAGCAGCCGCCCCCCAGGGGGGTCTAGCACAGATACGCAGTATTTT,CASSRPPGGSSTDTQYF
TRBJ1-4,few,TRBV14,.,TGTGCCAGCAGCCAAGTTCCGGGACAAGGGCTGTTTTTT,CASSQVPGQGLFF
TRBJ2-5,many,TRBV7-2,.,TGTGCCAGCAGCTTAACGGAGGAGACCCAGTACTTC,CASSLTEETQYF
TRBJ2-7,.,TRBV12-3/TRBV12-4,TRBD2,TGTGCCAGCAGTCGGCGGGGGAAGTCCTACGAGCAGTACTTC,CASSRRGKSYEQYF
TRBJ1-4,.,TRBV10-3,.,TGTGCCATCAGCCGGGCCCTAGGGGAAAAACTGTTTTTT,CAISRALGEKLFF
TRBJ1-1,.,TRBV28,TRBD1,TGTGCCAGCAGTTACGAGTGGGACAGGCCGAACACTGAAGCTTTCTTT,CASSYEWDRPNTEAFF
TRBJ2-1,few,TRBV7-2,TRBD2,TGTGCCAGCAGCGCGGGACTAGTAAATGAGCAGTTCTTC,CASSAGLVNEQFF
TRBJ1-2,.,TRBV12-5,TRBD1,TGTGCTAGTGGGGGAGTCAGGGGGTCCGGCTACACCTTC,CASGGVRGSGYTF
TRBJ2-3,few,TRBV11-2,.,TGTGCCAGCAGCTGGGTCCTCACAGATACGCAGTATTTT,CASSWVLTDTQYF
TRBJ2-3,many,TRBV7-8,TRBD1,TGTGCCAGCAGCCATGAGCCCAGGGGGCGGGGTTCCACAGATACGCAGTATTTT,CASSHEPRGRGSTDTQYF
TRBJ1-4,.,TRBV19,.,TGTGCCAGTAGTGGGCAGGGGATTGAAAAACTGTTTTTT,CASSGQGIEKLFF
TRBJ2-7,few,TRBV12-5,.,TGTGCTAGTGGTGGCCCCGGCCGGACAGTCAGGAGGTATGAGCAGTACTTC,CASGGPGRTVRRYEQYF
TRBJ1-2,.,TRBV7-2,.,TGTGCCAGCAGCTTAGACAGGGCCCAGGGGTCTGGCTACACCTTC,CASSLDRAQGSGYTF
TRBJ2-4,.,TRBV10-3,.,TGTGCCATCAGTCCAGACACAGCCAAAAACATTCAGTACTTC,CAISPDTAKNIQYF
TRBJ1-6,.,TRBV5-1,TRBD1,TGCGCCAGCAGCTTGGAATCAGGGGGCAGGAATTCACCCCTCCACTTT,CASSLESGGRNSPLHF
TRBJ2-7,.,TRBV12-3/TRBV12-4,TRBD2,TGTGCCAGCAGTAAACTAGCGGGAGGCGAGCAGTACTTC,CASSKLAGGEQYF
TRBJ2-2,.,TRBV28,.,TGTGCCAGCAGTTCCGCCGCCTTCGAGACGACCGGGGAGCTGTTTTTT,CASSSAAFETTGELFF
TRBJ1-5,.,TRBV28,.,TGTGCCAGCAGTTTAGGTGACTATAGCAATCAGCCCCAGCATTTT,CASSLGDYSNQPQHF
TRBJ2-5,.,TRBV6-2/TRBV6-3,.,TGTGCCAGCACTGTCGGACAGTTAAATTTCCAGTACTTC,CASTVGQLNFQYF
TRBJ2-3,few,TRBV4-3,.,TGCGCCAGCAGCCAAGATTTGTTAGCGGTGACAGATACGCAGTATTTT,CASSQDLLAVTDTQYF
TRBJ2-1,.,TRBV20-1,.,TGCAGTGCTACCTACGAGCAGTTCTTC,CSATYEQFF
TRBJ2-3,.,TRBV10-1,.,TGCGCCAGCAGTGAGTTCGCAACAGATACGCAGTATTTT,CASSEFATDTQYF
TRBJ2-5,few,TRBV11-2,TRBD2,TGTGCCAGCAGCTTAGTAAAGGGCGGGAGGGGAGAGACCCAGTACTTC,CASSLVKGGRGETQYF
TRBJ2-3,few,TRBV12-3/TRBV12-4,TRBD2,TGTGCCAGCACTGGGGGACTAGCGACACGAGATACGCAGTATTTT,CASTGGLATRDTQYF
TRBJ1-1,few,TRBV6-5,TRBD1,TGTGCCAGCAGGCGGGACAGCAATGCTGGCACTGAAGCTTTCTTT,CASRRDSNAGTEAFF
TRBJ2-3,.,TRBV5-1,TRBD2,TGCGCCAGCAGCGGGAATAGCGGGAGAGAAACGCAGTATTTT,CASSGNSGRETQYF
TRBJ2-2,.,TRBV11-3,.,TGTGCCAGCAGCTTAGGGAGGACACCGATTGGCGGGGAGCTGTTTTTT,CASSLGRTPIGGELFF
TRBJ2-1,few,TRBV7-2,.,TGTGCCAGCAGCACCCGACTACGTAATGAGCAGTTCTTC,CASSTRLRNEQFF
TRBJ2-7,few,TRBV7-2,TRBD1,TGTGCCAGCGCTCCGGGACAGGGGGGCGGCGAGCAGTACTTC,CASAPGQGGGEQYF
TRBJ2-7,.,TRBV5-5,TRBD1,TGTGCCAGCAGCTACCGGGACAGCTTCCCCCTCGAGCAGTACTTC,CASSYRDSFPLEQYF
TRBJ2-5,.,TRBV20-1,.,TGCAGTGCTAGAGTCCAAGAGACCCAGTACTTC,CSARVQETQYF
TRBJ1-3,few,TRBV6-1,TRBD1,TGTGCCAGCAGCTTGGACAGGCACTCTGGAAACACCATATATTTT,CASSLDRHSGNTIYF
TRBJ1-1,.,TRBV19,TRBD1,TGTGCCAGTAGTATTCGGACAGGACCGAACACTGAAGCTTTCTTT,CASSIRTGPNTEAFF
TRBJ2-1,.,TRBV7-8,.,TGTGCCAGCAGCTTAGGGCGTTTAGTGACCGGGAAAAATGAGCAGTTCTTC,CASSLGRLVTGKNEQFF
TRBJ1-4,.,TRBV4-1,.,TGCGCCAGCAGCCAGAACCACCTTGGACAGTCGGGTGAAAAACTGTTTTTT,CASSQNHLGQSGEKLFF
TRBJ2-7,.,TRBV6-6,TRBD2,TGTGCCAGCAGTTACTCGAGGACTAGGATTGGTGAGCAGTACTTC,CASSYSRTRIGEQYF